The 18 T cell receptor beta chains in this list originate from one sample, sequenced in a study of blood T cell repertoires in COVID-19. The table came from immunoSEQ multiplex PCR; TCRdb's copy has only in-frame clones and leaves some out. The sample has hundreds of thousands of clones, around 83% seen once. Sequencing was performed on peripheral blood. The source of these receptors is a woman between 55 and 75 years old with active or convalescent COVID-19.

This chain uses TRBV30 with TRBJ1-6, with D possibly matching TRBD1 (6 bases). The CDR3 spans 14 residues. From germline, CDR1 is GTSNPN and CDR2 SVGIG (reference sequence). Between the trimmed V and J ends, which lost 0 bases and 8 bases, there was a span of 11 bases. The CDR3 sequence is CAWSVGRGDSPLHF. In DNA, the CDR3 is TGTGCCTGGAGTGTAGGGAGGGGGGATTCACCCCTCCACTTT.

CDR3 DNA sequence: TGTGCCAGCAGTTACGGGGTCTTCAGGGTCTATGGCTACACCTTC. It yields the protein CASSYGVFRVYGYTF. V gene TRBV6-2 or TRBV6-3 combines with J gene TRBJ1-2, with a tentative D call TRBD1 (5 bases). From germline, CDR1 is MNHEY and CDR2 SVGEGT. V was shortened by 2 bases and J by 4 bases, with 14 bases between the two germline ends. The CDR3 has 15 amino acids.

The chain combines TRBV10-3 with TRBJ1-3, with TRBD1 matching 8 bases. V was clipped by 4 bases and J by 2 bases; unmatched bases: 7. This CDR3 is built from 16 residues. The germline V gene has CDR1 ENHRY and CDR2 SYGVKD. The CDR3 region is CAISVTGDRAGNTIYF. CDR3 in DNA: TGTGCCATCAGTGTGACAGGGGATAGGGCTGGAAACACCATATATTTT.

The J gene is TRBJ2-1, the V gene TRBV2; maybe TRBD1 (6 bases). Germline V gene sequence: CDR1 SNHLY, CDR2 FYNNEI. The CDR3 runs to 15 residues. Trimming removed 7 bases from V and 0 bases from J, with 13 bases in between. The CDR3 nucleotides are TGTGCCAGCACCGCCCAGGGGAGCTCCTACAATGAGCAGTTCTTC. Its translation: CASTAQGSSYNEQFF.

The CDR3 DNA follows: TGTGCCAGCAGCTTAGCGCTAGTCCAAGAGACCCAGTACTTC. It translates to CASSLALVQETQYF. The chain uses TRBV7-2 and TRBJ2-5; D is unresolved. Germline V gives CDR1 SGHTA, CDR2 FQGNSA. The CDR3 length is 14 residues. V gave up 0 bases and J gave up 1 base, with 6 bases separating them.

The V and J genes are TRBV6-2 or TRBV6-3 and TRBJ2-5, with D possibly matching TRBD2 (7 bases). Trimming removed 0 bases from V and 7 bases from J, with 18 bases in between. CDR3 length: 16 residues. Germline values: CDR1 MNHEY, CDR2 SVGEGT. The CDR3: CASSYSIIGGQGTQYF. CDR3 DNA sequence: TGTGCCAGCAGTTACTCGATTATCGGGGGGCAGGGGACCCAGTACTTC.

The chain joins TRBV5-4 to TRBJ2-2; D is perhaps TRBD1 (6 bases). Deletions cut 1 base from V and 0 bases from J, with 13 bases between. CDR3 size: 17 residues. Germline V gene lookup returns CDR1 SGHNT and CDR2 YYREEE (reference sequence). CDR3 sequence reads: CASSLFRGGANTGELFF. The DNA of the CDR3 is TGTGCCAGCAGCTTGTTCAGGGGTGGGGCGAACACCGGGGAGCTGTTTTTT.

This clone has a count of ten or more. The chain links TRBV27 to TRBJ2-7, with D maybe TRBD1 (5 bases). Germline-derived CDR1 and CDR2 are MNHEY and SMNVEV (reference sequence). The CDR3 loop spans 13 amino acids. V was shortened by 2 bases and J by 2 bases, with 7 bases between the two germline ends. The CDR3 loop is CASSLGATYEQYF. For the CDR3, the DNA is TGTGCCAGCAGTTTAGGGGCCACCTACGAGCAGTACTTC.

This chain uses TRBV15 with TRBJ1-2, with 8 bases fitting TRBD1. The V gene end was trimmed by 0 bases and the J gene end by 7 bases; junction bases not matched to a gene: 7. This CDR3 is built from 15 residues. The germline V gene encodes CDR1 LNHNV and CDR2 YYDKDF (reference sequence). This CDR3 reads CATSRDGQGLGGYTF. CDR3 in DNA: TGTGCCACCAGCAGAGATGGACAGGGTTTGGGTGGCTACACCTTC.

The J gene is TRBJ1-1, the V gene TRBV7-8, with 8 bases matching TRBD1. Trimming removed 5 bases from V and 7 bases from J; junction bases left unmatched: 12. Germline V gene data show CDR1 as SGHVS and CDR2 as FQNEAQ. The CDR3 is made up of 15 amino acids. The CDR3 loop reads CASSAQGAGKLEAFF. DNA of the CDR3: TGTGCCAGCAGCGCTCAGGGGGCAGGAAAACTTGAAGCTTTCTTT.

This sequence joins TRBV5-8 and TRBJ2-2; 8 nucleotides line up with TRBD1. The CDR3 is 17 residues long. Germline CDR1 reads SGHTS; CDR2 reads YDEGEE. V shed 2 bases, J shed 5 bases, and the junction held 11 bases outside the gene matches. The CDR3, as DNA: TGTGCCAGCAGCTTTGACCCTGGACAGGGACGGACCGGGGAGCTGTTTTTT. Amino acid sequence: CASSFDPGQGRTGELFF.

This chain joins TRBV28 and TRBJ1-6; 9 positions match TRBD1. CDR1 and CDR2 from the germline V gene are MDHEN and SYDVKM. The trim removed 3 bases at V and 9 bases at J, leaving 9 bases unmatched. The CDR3 runs 16 residues. This chain's CDR3 is CASSFHGQGHGSPLHF. CDR3 DNA: TGTGCCAGCAGTTTCCACGGACAGGGGCATGGTTCACCCCTCCACTTT.

The chain joins TRBV15 to TRBJ2-2; D remains ambiguous. Germline-derived CDR1 and CDR2 are LNHNV and YYDKDF (reference sequence). This CDR3 comprises 16 residues. Trimming took 5 bases from V and 5 from J, leaving 18 bases between them. CDR3 coding DNA: TGTGCCACCAGCCTCGGTCTGGCGGTCGTTACCGGGGAGCTGTTTTTT. It specifies CATSLGLAVVTGELFF.

The genes are TRBV2 and TRBJ1-5; 7 nucleotides align to TRBD1. This CDR3 comprises 15 residues. Losses at the gene ends were 6 bases for V and 1 base for J; bases not matched to a gene: 6. Per germline, CDR1 SNHLY and CDR2 FYNNEI. In DNA, the CDR3 is TGTGCCAGCAGAGCCGGGACAGTAAGCAATCAGCCCCAGCATTTT. It encodes CASRAGTVSNQPQHF. Drawing the rest from reference TRBV2 and TRBJ1-5, the complete variable domain is EPEVTQTPSHQVTQMGQEVILRCVPISNHLYFYWYRQILGQKVEFLVSFYNNEISEKSEIFDDQFSVERPDGSNFTLKIRSTKLEDSAMYFCASRAGTVSNQPQHFGDGTRLSIL.

Worth noting for this clone: The sample has other DNA sequences that encode this CDR3 too. The V call is TRBV4-3, the J call TRBJ1-1, with TRBD1 matching over 8 bases. The germline V gene has CDR1 LGHNA and CDR2 YSLEER. Trimming took 0 bases from V and 5 from J; bases not matched to a gene: 5. This CDR3 has 15 residues. The CDR3 protein is CASSQDGTGGTEAFF. In DNA form, the CDR3 reads TGCGCCAGCAGCCAAGATGGGACAGGCGGAACTGAAGCTTTCTTT.

The chain couples TRBV2 to TRBJ2-3; 9 nucleotides align to TRBD1. Germline lookup yields CDR1 SNHLY and CDR2 FYNNEI. The CDR3 has 16 amino acids. J was trimmed by 4 bases and V by 6 bases; bases with no gene match: 11. The CDR3 nucleotides read TGTGCCAGCAGCGCCGGGACAGGGTGGGGGCCAGATACGCAGTATTTT. Its translation: CASSAGTGWGPDTQYF.

The rearrangement links TRBV6-5 to TRBJ2-7; TRBD1 matches 9 bases. Germline V lookup: CDR1 MNHEY, CDR2 SVGAGI. V gave up 5 bases and J gave up 1 base; unmatched junction bases: 6. The CDR3 sequence is 15 residues long. The CDR3 region is CASSRDRAPSYEQYF. CDR3 in DNA: TGTGCCAGCAGTCGGGACAGGGCCCCATCCTACGAGCAGTACTTC.

This clone has a single count. CDR3 coding DNA: TGCGCCAGCAGCCAAGAATTCCCCCAGACAACTAATGAAAAACTGTTTTTT. This gives the protein CASSQEFPQTTNEKLFF. This chain joins TRBV4-3 and TRBJ1-4, with unresolved D. Per the germline V gene, CDR1 is LGHNA and CDR2 is YSLEER. Trimming pared 0 bases from V and 0 bases from J, leaving 11 bases between. The CDR3 sequence is 17 residues long.